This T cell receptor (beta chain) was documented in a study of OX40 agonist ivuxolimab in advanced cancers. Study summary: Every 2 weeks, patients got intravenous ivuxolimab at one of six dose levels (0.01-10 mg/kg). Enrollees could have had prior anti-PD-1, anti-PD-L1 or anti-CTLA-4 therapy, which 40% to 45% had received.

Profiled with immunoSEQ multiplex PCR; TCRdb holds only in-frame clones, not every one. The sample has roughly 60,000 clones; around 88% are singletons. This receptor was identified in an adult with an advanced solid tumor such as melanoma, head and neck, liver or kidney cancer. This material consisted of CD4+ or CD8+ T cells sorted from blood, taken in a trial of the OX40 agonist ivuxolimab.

The CDR3 loop reads CASSLLAGALTQYF. DNA of the CDR3: TGTGCCAGCAGTTTACTAGCGGGGGCACTTACGCAGTATTTT. V gene TRBV27 combines with J gene TRBJ2-3; 10 bases align to TRBD2. The CDR3 spans 14 residues. Germline CDR1 and CDR2: MNHEY and SMNVEV (reference sequence). J gave up 8 bases and V 2 bases, and 4 bases lay outside the gene matches.